The 14 T cell receptor beta chains below were found in one sample sequenced in a study of blood T cell repertoires in COVID-19. Generated by immunoSEQ multiplex PCR, the TCRdb table keeps only in-frame clones and is missing some. The sample has roughly 150,000 clones; approximately 80% are singletons. The sequencing input was peripheral blood. Source of these receptors: a woman older than 75 with active or convalescent COVID-19.

J is TRBJ2-2 and V is TRBV9; TRBD2 agrees at 8 bases. V was pared by 4 bases and J by 9 bases, with 8 bases of the junction left unmatched. This CDR3 contains 14 residues. Germline V gene lookup returns CDR1 SGDLS and CDR2 YYNGEE. The CDR3 region is CASSKGLDSRELFF. The DNA for the CDR3 is TGTGCCAGCAGCAAGGGACTAGATTCCCGGGAGCTGTTTTTT.

In DNA form, the CDR3 reads TGCGCCAGCAGTGAGTTCCGGGGTGACAATCAGCCCCAGCATTTT. It translates to CASSEFRGDNQPQHF. This chain links TRBV10-2 with TRBJ1-5; D call uncertain. The CDR3 loop spans 15 amino acids. CDR1 and CDR2 from the germline V gene are WSHSY and SAAADI. Trimming pared 1 base from V and 3 bases from J, leaving 10 bases between.

This clone was detected a few times. The gene calls are TRBV19 and TRBJ2-2, with 9 bases lining up with TRBD1. Germline CDR1 is LNHDA and CDR2 is SQIVND (reference sequence). The CDR3 extends over 16 amino acids. V was clipped by 7 bases and J by 4 bases; unmatched bases: 10. CDR3 DNA sequence: TGTGCCAGTACCCCGGCGGACAGGGGACCCACCGGGGAGCTGTTTTTT. Translated, it gives CASTPADRGPTGELFF.

The chain has TRBV2 and TRBJ2-7; TRBD2 agrees at 8 bases. This CDR3 has 13 residues. V was pared by 5 bases and J by 4 bases, with 4 bases of the junction left unmatched. Per germline, CDR1 SNHLY and CDR2 FYNNEI. CDR3 bases: TGTGCCAGCAGTTCGGGGGGGTTTTACGAGCAGTACTTC. This gives the protein CASSSGGFYEQYF.

The rearrangement links TRBV4-3 to TRBJ2-2; perhaps TRBD2 as D (5 bases). This CDR3 contains 15 residues. Looked up from germline, CDR1 is LGHNA and CDR2 is YSLEER. Trimming left V 4 bases short and J 3 bases short, with 12 bases between. The CDR3 protein is CASSLTEGDTGELFF. DNA for the CDR3: TGCGCCAGCAGCCTCACAGAGGGAGACACCGGGGAGCTGTTTTTT.

The CDR3 DNA sequence: TGCGCCAGCAGTTTACAGGGTGAGCGTTCACCCCTCCACTTT. Amino acids: CASSLQGERSPLHF. The chain couples TRBV10-2 to TRBJ1-6; D may be TRBD1 (6 bases). V was cut by 5 bases and J by 9 bases, with 14 bases left in between. The germline V gene encodes CDR1 WSHSY and CDR2 SAAADI. This CDR3 has 14 residues.

The rearrangement joins TRBV6-5 to TRBJ1-2, with unresolved D. V dropped 6 bases and J dropped 2 bases, with 10 bases sitting between them. The CDR3 totals 13 residues. Germline V lookup: CDR1 MNHEY, CDR2 SVGAGI. CDR3 residues: CASRPTNNYGYTF. In DNA form, the CDR3 reads TGTGCCAGCAGACCCACAAACAACTATGGCTACACCTTC.

The gene calls are TRBV21-1 and TRBJ2-6; the listed D gene, TRBD2, was not tested against the DNA. TRBV21-1 is tagged as a pseudogene. The length of the CDR3 is 17 residues. DNA of the CDR3: TGTGCCAGCAGCAAGTCTTGGGACTTTTCTGGGGCCAACGTCCTGACTTTC. This encodes CASSKSWDFSGANVLTF.

This rearrangement joins TRBV5-1 to TRBJ2-5; the match to TRBD2 covers 13 bases. CDR1 is SGHRS and CDR2 is YFSETQ in the germline V gene. With 4 bases clipped from V and 1 base from J, the junction kept 4 bases outside the gene matches. The CDR3 extends over 16 amino acids. DNA of the CDR3: TGCGCCAGCAGCCCTCGGACTAGCGGGGGCCAAGAGACCCAGTACTTC. It is translated as CASSPRTSGGQETQYF.

The chain employs TRBV14 and TRBJ1-1; 7 bases align to TRBD1. CDR3 length: 13 residues. Germline V gene data show CDR1 as SGHDN and CDR2 as FVKESK. The V gene end was trimmed by 1 base and the J gene end by 8 bases; junction bases not matched to a gene: 4. CDR3 amino acids: CASSQVGQIEAFF. CDR3 in DNA: TGTGCCAGCAGCCAAGTGGGACAGATAGAAGCTTTCTTT.

This clone was seen only once. V usage is TRBV7-9 and J usage is TRBJ1-6, with D perhaps TRBD1 (6 bases). Trimming shortened V by 4 bases and J by 7 bases, and 11 bases separated the two germline ends. The CDR3 sequence is 14 residues long. Germline CDR1 reads SEHNR; CDR2 reads FQNEAQ (reference sequence). CDR3 residues: CASSSDSRNSPLHF. As DNA, the CDR3 is TGTGCCAGCAGCTCGGACAGCAGAAATTCACCCCTCCACTTT.

This chain uses TRBV9 with TRBJ2-2; D remains unclear. Trimming removed 2 bases from V and 5 bases from J, with 10 bases in between. Germline V gene sequence: CDR1 SGDLS, CDR2 YYNGEE. This CDR3 region has 14 residues. The CDR3 coding sequence is TGTGCCAGCAGCGTGACTCACATGACCGGGGAGCTGTTTTTT. It encodes CASSVTHMTGELFF.

The chain recombines TRBV19 with TRBJ1-2, with D perhaps matching TRBD1 (5 bases). This CDR3 spans 13 amino acids. Between the trimmed V and J ends, which lost 6 bases and 4 bases, there was a span of 12 bases. CDR1 and CDR2 (germline): LNHDA, SQIVND (reference sequence). The CDR3 nucleotides are TGTGCCAGTAGCTCAGGGTCCGTCTATGGCTACACCTTC. Its protein product is CASSSGSVYGYTF.

This clone has just one count. V is TRBV6-5 and J is TRBJ2-7; 7 bases are a match to TRBD2. This CDR3 is built from 14 residues. Germline V gene lookup returns CDR1 MNHEY and CDR2 SVGAGI. J gave up 4 bases and V 6 bases, and 9 bases lay outside the gene matches. The CDR3 protein is CASRPGTNPYEQYF. CDR3 in DNA: TGTGCCAGCAGGCCCGGGACTAACCCTTACGAGCAGTACTTC.